The 5 T cell receptor beta chains listed next were all sequenced from one sample in a study of blood T cells in healthy people across ages. Primed by a sample-barcoded 5' primer and a J-beta primer mix, a second PCR proceeded for roughly 6 to 12 cycles. TCRdb reanalysed the 5' RACE reads using MiXCR and keeps one entry per CDR3 protein. The top ten clones hold about 3.8% of a sample with 1.5 million to 1.9 million distinct CDR3 sequences, approximately 42% of them seen once. The sequenced sample consisted of blood. The receptor source for this set is a woman younger than 35 in good health.

The chain has TRBV6-1 and TRBJ2-7; unclear D gene. CDR3 size: 13 residues. Trimming took off 6 bases at V and 2 bases at J, with 11 bases between the two ends. Germline CDR1 is MNHNS and CDR2 is SASEGT. DNA for the CDR3: TGTGCCAGCAGCGACAACATGGCCTACGAGCAGTACTTC. Translating gives CASSDNMAYEQYF.

The rearrangement links TRBV6-5 to TRBJ2-3; 8 bases align to TRBD1. V was clipped by 6 bases and J by 3 bases; unmatched bases: 5. Germline CDR1 is MNHEY and CDR2 is SVGAGI. This CDR3 is 14 amino acids long. The chain's CDR3 is CASRRTGTTDTQYF. The CDR3 bases are TGTGCCAGCAGACGGACAGGGACGACAGATACGCAGTATTTT.

The chain joins TRBV6-6 to TRBJ2-3, with 9 nucleotides matching TRBD1. The CDR3 is 17 amino acids. CDR1 is MNHNY, CDR2 SVGAGI, per germline (reference sequence). V shed 5 bases, J shed 0 bases, and the junction held 9 bases outside the gene matches. Here the CDR3 reads CASSPPKQGASTDTQYF. The CDR3 DNA is TGTGCCAGCAGTCCACCGAAACAGGGGGCAAGCACAGATACGCAGTATTTT.

Turning to this clonotype: A single base separates this from a much larger clone, so it may be a read error. The rearrangement uses TRBV7-2 and TRBJ1-5; 9 positions match TRBD1. V lost 5 bases and J lost 3; bases outside the gene matches: 5. The CDR3 runs to 15 residues. Germline V gene data show CDR1 as SGHTA and CDR2 as FQGNSA. The CDR3, as DNA: TGTGCCAGCAGCCCGGACAGGGGTTTCAATCAGCCCCAGCATTTT. Amino acids: CASSPDRGFNQPQHF.

Notes on this clonotype: A read error is possible here, since a much larger clone lies one base away. The rearrangement uses TRBV28 and TRBJ2-4; possibly TRBD1 for D (6 bases). The V and J ends lost 5 bases and 7 bases respectively, with 12 bases between them. Germline loops: CDR1 MDHEN, CDR2 SYDVKM. The CDR3 spans 13 residues. CDR3: CASSPGQRNIQYF. The CDR3 nucleotides are TGTGCCAGCAGTCCAGGACAGAGGAACATTCAGTACTTC. Full variable domain (remainder filled in from reference TRBV28 and TRBJ2-4): DVKVTQSSRYLVKRTGEKVFLECVQDMDHENMFWYRQDPGLGLRLIYFSYDVKMKEKGDIPEGYSVSREKKERFSLILESASTNQTSMYLCASSPGQRNIQYFGAGTRLSVL.